These 17 T cell receptor beta chains share one sample of origin, sequenced in a study of T cell responses to AZD1222 COVID-19 vaccine (dated by TCRdb to the early 2020s). Receptor libraries were prepared by the immunoSEQ multiplex PCR assay. Entries here come from immuneACCESS through TCRdb and include only in-frame sequences with V and J called. Some clones fail to appear in such tables; in the studies checked, an unresolved V gene covers under half of the shortfall, and the cause of the remainder is unknown. In this sample the table shows about 120,000 clones, about 93% of which occur a single time. The biggest ten clones account for just over 4% of the sample. The time point label, as the study defines it: about 28 days (+/-7) after the second vaccine dose. The treatment or condition label for this specimen denotes: meningococcal conjugate vaccine given as trial control. The sample was peripheral blood, taken 28 days after the second dose of the MenACWY control vaccine. These receptors all come from an adult who received the MenACWY meningococcal vaccine as a control.

This chain connects TRBV18 to TRBJ1-6, with 8 positions matching TRBD1. From germline, CDR1 is KGHSH and CDR2 LQKENI. Trimming removed 8 bases from V and 9 bases from J; junction bases left unmatched: 6. The CDR3 length is 13 residues. Here the CDR3 DNA reads TGTGCCAGCGCTACAGGGGGAAGTTCACCCCTCCACTTT. It yields the protein CASATGGSSPLHF. The variable domain in full, completed from reference TRBV18 and TRBJ1-6, reads NAGVMQNPRHLVRRRGQEARLRCSPMKGHSHVYWYRQLPEEGLKFMVYLQKENIIDESGMPKERFSAEFPKEGPSILRIQQVVRGDSAAYFCASATGGSSPLHFGNGTRLTVT.

V is TRBV19 and J is TRBJ2-1, with TRBD2 matching over 7 bases. The length of the CDR3 is 17 residues. After removal of 4 bases from V and 2 bases from J, the junction contained 11 bases not matched to a gene. The germline V gene has CDR1 LNHDA and CDR2 SQIVND (reference sequence). CDR3 sequence reads: CASSTYHIGLAYNEQFF. The CDR3 DNA follows: TGTGCCAGTAGTACTTATCATATCGGACTAGCCTACAATGAGCAGTTCTTC.

The gene calls are TRBV12-1 and TRBJ2-5; the table assigns TRBD1, which was not confirmed against the DNA. TRBV12-1 is deemed a pseudogene. This CDR3 spans 13 amino acids. The CDR3 here is CASRQTGEETQYF. CDR3 in DNA: TGTGCCAGCAGGCAGACAGGGGAAGAGACCCAGTACTTC.

The rearrangement joins TRBV3-1 (or the pseudogene TRBV3-2) to TRBJ2-1; 7 bases are a match to TRBD2. V lost 5 bases and J lost 0; bases outside the gene matches: 7. Germline lookup yields CDR1 LGHDT and CDR2 YNNKEL (reference sequence). This CDR3 has 16 residues. The CDR3 loop is CASSNLTGGSYNEQFF. In nucleotides, the CDR3 is TGTGCCAGCAGCAACCTTACGGGAGGCTCCTACAATGAGCAGTTCTTC.

The CDR3 DNA is TGCGCCAGCAGCCTTAGGGACAGCTCCTACAATGAGCAGTTCTTC. It encodes CASSLRDSSYNEQFF. This chain links TRBV5-1 with TRBJ2-1; 7 bases map to TRBD1. Germline assignment: CDR1 SGHRS and CDR2 YFSETQ. This CDR3 region has 15 residues. V gave up 4 bases and J gave up 0 bases; unmatched junction bases: 4.

The sample holds a few counts of this clone. This chain joins TRBV10-3 and TRBJ2-2; 9 nucleotides agree with TRBD2. CDR3 length: 18 amino acids. The V segment lost 3 bases and the J segment 1 base; nucleotides outside the gene matches: 9. Germline loops: CDR1 ENHRY, CDR2 SYGVKD. The CDR3 here is CAISEQLELAGNTGELFF. DNA of the CDR3: TGTGCCATCAGTGAACAATTAGAACTAGCGGGGAACACCGGGGAGCTGTTTTTT.

This chain uses TRBV7-2 with TRBJ2-3; 11 bases match TRBD2. The germline gives CDR1 SGHTA, CDR2 FQGNSA. Trimming at V came to 0 bases and at J to 6 bases, leaving 8 bases not matched to a gene. CDR3 length equals 17 residues. Here the CDR3 reads CASSLALAGAKGDTQYF. The CDR3 bases are TGTGCCAGCAGCTTAGCACTAGCGGGAGCCAAAGGGGATACGCAGTATTTT. Drawing the rest from reference TRBV7-2 and TRBJ2-3, the complete variable domain is GAGVSQSPSNKVTEKGKDVELRCDPISGHTALYWYRQSLGQGLEFLIYFQGNSAPDKSGLPSDRFSAERTGGSVSTLTIQRTQQEDSAVYLCASSLALAGAKGDTQYFGPGTRLTVL.

The gene calls are TRBV4-1 and TRBJ1-1; 10 bases agree with TRBD1. Per germline, CDR1 MGHRA and CDR2 YSYEKL. The CDR3 covers 17 residues. The ends lost 2 bases at V and 2 bases at J; junction bases unmatched: 8. The CDR3 loop reads CASSQRQGARGNTEAFF. The CDR3, as DNA: TGCGCCAGCAGCCAACGACAGGGGGCGCGGGGAAACACTGAAGCTTTCTTT.

The genes are TRBV23-1 and TRBJ2-7; 10 bases line up with TRBD1. TRBV23-1 has ORF status, its function being uncertain. V lost 1 base, J lost 7 bases, and 7 bases stayed unmatched. CDR3 length: 15 residues. The CDR3: CASSQLDRGRGEQYV. The CDR3 DNA reads as TGCGCCAGCAGTCAATTGGACAGGGGGAGAGGGGAGCAGTACGTC.

J is TRBJ1-2 and V is TRBV5-6, with D possibly TRBD1 on 5 matching bases. Between the trimmed V and J ends, which lost 1 base and 7 bases, there was a span of 11 bases. This CDR3 comprises 13 residues. Germline V gene sequence: CDR1 SGHDT, CDR2 YYEEEE. CDR3 in DNA: TGTGCCAGCAGCTTGTCGGGGCTAGCTGGCTACACCTTC. The encoded protein is CASSLSGLAGYTF.

The chain is built from TRBV7-8 and TRBJ2-3, with a tentative D call TRBD1 (5 bases). CDR1 and CDR2 from the germline V gene are SGHVS and FQNEAQ. With 0 bases removed from V and 6 bases from J, the gap between germline ends came to 10 bases. This CDR3 is 14 amino acids long. The CDR3 bases are TGTGCCAGCAGCTTAGCTGGGGCCACCGATACGCAGTATTTT. The encoded protein is CASSLAGATDTQYF.

The chain is built from TRBV28 and TRBJ1-6, with TRBD1 matching 7 bases. V dropped 4 bases and J dropped 6; count of bases not matched to a gene: 18. CDR1 and CDR2 from the germline V gene are MDHEN and SYDVKM. This CDR3 has 19 amino acids. Written as DNA, the CDR3 is TGTGCCAGCAGTTCAATCCTTGTGGGACAGAACCTTTTTAATTCACCCCTCCACTTT. Protein sequence: CASSSILVGQNLFNSPLHF.

This chain connects TRBV7-9 to TRBJ2-7, with a possible D match to TRBD1 (5 bases). In germline, CDR1 is SEHNR, CDR2 FQNEAQ (reference sequence). The CDR3 has 14 residues. V lost 4 bases to trimming and J lost 1 base, with 11 bases between them. The CDR3 region has the DNA TGTGCCAGCAGCTCAAACACAGGTTCCTACGAGCAGTACTTC. Amino acid sequence: CASSSNTGSYEQYF.

V gene TRBV5-4 combines with J gene TRBJ2-2; D is uncertain. Trimming cost V 0 bases and J 1 base, with 4 bases left between them. Per the germline V gene, CDR1 is SGHNT and CDR2 is YYREEE (reference sequence). This CDR3 has 14 residues. CDR3 residues: CASSLDQNTGELFF. CDR3 coding DNA: TGTGCCAGCAGCTTGGATCAGAACACCGGGGAGCTGTTTTTT.

In this sample, this clone turned up a few times. This chain links TRBV15 with TRBJ1-1; TRBD1 might be the D (6 bases). The CDR3 runs 15 residues. CDR1 is LNHNV, CDR2 YYDKDF, per germline (reference sequence). V was shortened by 5 bases and J by 4 bases, with 17 bases between the two germline ends. DNA of the CDR3: TGTGCCACCAGCCCTGGTTCGGGGGGGCTCACTGAAGCTTTCTTT. Translation gives CATSPGSGGLTEAFF.

The chain employs TRBV13 and TRBJ2-5; no definite D call. Germline V gives CDR1 PRHDT, CDR2 FYEKMQ (reference sequence). The length of the CDR3 is 16 residues. V gave up 1 base and J gave up 3 bases, with 15 bases separating them. CDR3 protein: CASSLESDVGEETQYF. Written as DNA, the CDR3 is TGTGCCAGCAGCTTAGAATCGGACGTAGGAGAAGAGACCCAGTACTTC.

CDR3 DNA sequence: TGTGCCAGCAGCCGCGGCTGGACTAGCGGAAATACTAACAATGAGCAGTTCTTC. Translated: CASSRGWTSGNTNNEQFF. The J gene is TRBJ2-1, the V gene TRBV4-2; 10 positions agree with TRBD2. After removal of 4 bases from V and 5 bases from J, the junction contained 14 bases not matched to a gene. The CDR3 runs to 18 residues. Germline V gives CDR1 LGHNA, CDR2 YNFKEQ.